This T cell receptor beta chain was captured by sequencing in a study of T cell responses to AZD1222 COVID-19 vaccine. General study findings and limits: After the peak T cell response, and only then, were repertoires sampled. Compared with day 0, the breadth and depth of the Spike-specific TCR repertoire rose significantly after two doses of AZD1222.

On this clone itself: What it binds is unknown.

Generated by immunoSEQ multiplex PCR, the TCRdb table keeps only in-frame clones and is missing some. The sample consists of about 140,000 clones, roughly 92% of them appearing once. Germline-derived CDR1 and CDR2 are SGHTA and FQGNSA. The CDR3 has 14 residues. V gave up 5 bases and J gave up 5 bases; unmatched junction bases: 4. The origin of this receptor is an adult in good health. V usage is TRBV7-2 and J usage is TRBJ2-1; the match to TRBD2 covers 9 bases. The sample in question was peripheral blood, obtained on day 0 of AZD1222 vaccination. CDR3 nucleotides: TGTGCCAGCAGCCCAACTAGCGGGCACAATGAGCAGTTCTTC. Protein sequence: CASSPTSGHNEQFF. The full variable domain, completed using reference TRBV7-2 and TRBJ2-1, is GAGVSQSPSNKVTEKGKDVELRCDPISGHTALYWYRQSLGQGLEFLIYFQGNSAPDKSGLPSDRFSAERTGGSVSTLTIQRTQQEDSAVYLCASSPTSGHNEQFFGPGTRLTVL.